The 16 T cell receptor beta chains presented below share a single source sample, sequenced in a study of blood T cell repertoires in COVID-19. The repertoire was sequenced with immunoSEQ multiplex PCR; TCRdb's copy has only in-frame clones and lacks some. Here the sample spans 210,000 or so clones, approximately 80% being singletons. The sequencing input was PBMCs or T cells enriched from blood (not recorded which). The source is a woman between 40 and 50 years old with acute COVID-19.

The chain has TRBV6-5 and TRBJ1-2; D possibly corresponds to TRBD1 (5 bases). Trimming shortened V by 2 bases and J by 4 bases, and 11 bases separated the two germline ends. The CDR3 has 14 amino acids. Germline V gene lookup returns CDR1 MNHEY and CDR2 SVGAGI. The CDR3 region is CASSYRGEGYGYTF. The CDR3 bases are TGTGCCAGCAGTTACCGGGGGGAGGGCTATGGCTACACCTTC.

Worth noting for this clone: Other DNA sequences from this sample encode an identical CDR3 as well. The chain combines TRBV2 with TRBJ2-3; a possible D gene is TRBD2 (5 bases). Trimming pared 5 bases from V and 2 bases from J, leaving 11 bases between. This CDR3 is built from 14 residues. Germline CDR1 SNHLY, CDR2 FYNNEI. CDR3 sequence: CASSSGGVTDTQYF. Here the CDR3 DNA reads TGTGCCAGCAGTTCAGGAGGAGTCACAGATACGCAGTATTTT.

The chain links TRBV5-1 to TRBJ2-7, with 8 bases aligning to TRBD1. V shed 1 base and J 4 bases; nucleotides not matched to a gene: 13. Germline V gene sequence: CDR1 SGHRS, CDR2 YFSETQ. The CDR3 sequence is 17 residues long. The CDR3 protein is CASSLSPGTGGEYEQYF. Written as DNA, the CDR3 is TGCGCCAGCAGCTTGTCTCCCGGGACAGGAGGAGAATACGAGCAGTACTTC.

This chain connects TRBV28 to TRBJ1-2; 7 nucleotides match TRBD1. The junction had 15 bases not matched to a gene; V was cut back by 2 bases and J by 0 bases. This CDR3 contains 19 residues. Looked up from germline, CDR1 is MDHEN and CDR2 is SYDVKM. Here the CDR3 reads CASSLPKGAISNSNYGYTF. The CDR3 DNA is TGTGCCAGCAGTTTACCCAAGGGGGCGATTAGTAATTCTAACTATGGCTACACCTTC.

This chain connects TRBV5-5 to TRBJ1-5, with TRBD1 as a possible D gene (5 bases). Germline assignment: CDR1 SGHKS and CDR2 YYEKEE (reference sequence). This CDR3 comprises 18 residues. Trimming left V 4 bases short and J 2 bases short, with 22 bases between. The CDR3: CASSMGIFGTSGNQPQHF. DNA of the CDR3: TGTGCCAGCAGCATGGGAATTTTTGGGACTTCGGGCAATCAGCCCCAGCATTTT.

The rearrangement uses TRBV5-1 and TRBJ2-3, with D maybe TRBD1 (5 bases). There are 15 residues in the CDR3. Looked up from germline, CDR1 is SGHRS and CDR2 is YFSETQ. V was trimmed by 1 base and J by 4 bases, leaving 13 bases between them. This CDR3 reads CASSLSGKRSDTQYF. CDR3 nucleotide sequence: TGCGCCAGCAGCTTGTCAGGGAAGAGGTCAGATACGCAGTATTTT.

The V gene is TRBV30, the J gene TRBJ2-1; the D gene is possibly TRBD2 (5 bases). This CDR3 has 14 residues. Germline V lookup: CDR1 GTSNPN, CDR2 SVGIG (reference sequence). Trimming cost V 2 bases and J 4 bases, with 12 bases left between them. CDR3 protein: CAWSNDYNYNEQFF. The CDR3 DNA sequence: TGTGCCTGGAGTAACGACTACAATTACAATGAGCAGTTCTTC.

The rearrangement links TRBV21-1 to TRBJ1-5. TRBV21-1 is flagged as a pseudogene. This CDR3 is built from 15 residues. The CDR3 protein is CASSPRRGPNQPQHF. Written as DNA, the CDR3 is TGTGCCAGCAGCCCCAGGAGGGGACCCAATCAGCCCCAGCATTTT.

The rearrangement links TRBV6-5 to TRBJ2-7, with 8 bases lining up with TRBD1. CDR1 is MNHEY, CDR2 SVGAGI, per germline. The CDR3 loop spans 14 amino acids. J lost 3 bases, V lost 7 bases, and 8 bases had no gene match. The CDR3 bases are TGTGCCAGCACCGAAACAGGGGGGAGCTACGAGCAGTACTTC. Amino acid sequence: CASTETGGSYEQYF.

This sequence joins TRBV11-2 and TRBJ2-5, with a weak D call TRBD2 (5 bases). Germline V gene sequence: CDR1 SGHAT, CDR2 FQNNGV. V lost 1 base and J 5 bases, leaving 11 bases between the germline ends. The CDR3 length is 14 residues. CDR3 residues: CASSLGRGSETQYF. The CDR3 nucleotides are TGTGCCAGCAGCTTAGGTCGGGGTTCGGAGACCCAGTACTTC.

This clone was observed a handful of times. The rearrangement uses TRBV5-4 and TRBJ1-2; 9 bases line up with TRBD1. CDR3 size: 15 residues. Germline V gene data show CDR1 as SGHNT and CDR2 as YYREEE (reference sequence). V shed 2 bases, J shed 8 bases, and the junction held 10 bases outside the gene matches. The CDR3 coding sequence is TGTGCCAGCAGCTTCTTGGGGACAGGGTCCGAGGGCTACACCTTC. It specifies CASSFLGTGSEGYTF. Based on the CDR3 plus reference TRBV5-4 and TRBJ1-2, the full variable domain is ETGVTQSPTHLIKTRGQQVTLRCSSQSGHNTVSWYQQALGQGPQFIFQYYREEENGRGNFPPRFSGLQFPNYSSELNVNALELDDSALYLCASSFLGTGSEGYTFGSGTRLTVV.

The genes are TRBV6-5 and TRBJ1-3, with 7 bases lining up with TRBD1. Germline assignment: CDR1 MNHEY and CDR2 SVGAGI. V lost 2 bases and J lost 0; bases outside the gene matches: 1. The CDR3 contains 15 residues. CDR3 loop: CASSYEGASGNTIYF. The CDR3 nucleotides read TGTGCCAGCAGTTACGAGGGGGCCTCTGGAAACACCATATATTTT.

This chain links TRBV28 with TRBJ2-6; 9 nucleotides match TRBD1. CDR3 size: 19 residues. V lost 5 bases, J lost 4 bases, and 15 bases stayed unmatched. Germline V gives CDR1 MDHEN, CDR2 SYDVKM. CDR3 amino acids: CASSPPWGQGPSGANVLTF. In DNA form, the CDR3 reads TGTGCCAGCAGTCCCCCCTGGGGACAGGGCCCCTCAGGGGCCAACGTCCTGACTTTC.

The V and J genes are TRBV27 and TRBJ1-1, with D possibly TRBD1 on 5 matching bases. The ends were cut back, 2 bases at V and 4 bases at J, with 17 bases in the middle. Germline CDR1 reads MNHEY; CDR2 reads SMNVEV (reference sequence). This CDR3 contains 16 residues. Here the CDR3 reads CASSLRWTSLSTEAFF. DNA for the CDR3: TGTGCCAGCAGTTTACGGTGGACATCCCTGAGCACTGAAGCTTTCTTT.

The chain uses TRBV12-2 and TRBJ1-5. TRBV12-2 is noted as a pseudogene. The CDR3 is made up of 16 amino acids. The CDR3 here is CASRLGPGSGNQPQHF. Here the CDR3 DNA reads TGTGCAAGTCGCTTAGGTCCGGGGTCTGGCAATCAGCCCCAGCATTTT.

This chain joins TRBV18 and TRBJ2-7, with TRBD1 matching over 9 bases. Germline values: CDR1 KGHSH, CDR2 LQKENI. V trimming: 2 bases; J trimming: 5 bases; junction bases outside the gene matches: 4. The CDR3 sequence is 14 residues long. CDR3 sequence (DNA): TGTGCCAGCTCACCAACAGGGGGCAGGGACGAGCAGTACTTC. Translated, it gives CASSPTGGRDEQYF.